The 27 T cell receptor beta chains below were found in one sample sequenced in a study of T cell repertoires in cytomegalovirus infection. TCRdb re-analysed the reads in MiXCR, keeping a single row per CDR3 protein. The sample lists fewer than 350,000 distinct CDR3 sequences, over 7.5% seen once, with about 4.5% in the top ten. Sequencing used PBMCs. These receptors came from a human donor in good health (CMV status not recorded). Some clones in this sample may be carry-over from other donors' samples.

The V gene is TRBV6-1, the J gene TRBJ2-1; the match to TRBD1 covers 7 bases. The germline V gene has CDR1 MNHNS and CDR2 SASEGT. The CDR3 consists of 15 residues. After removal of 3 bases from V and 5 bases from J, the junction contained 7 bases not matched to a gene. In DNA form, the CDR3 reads TGTGCCAGCAGTGATGGGAGACAGGGCAACAATGAGCAGTTCTTC. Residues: CASSDGRQGNNEQFF.

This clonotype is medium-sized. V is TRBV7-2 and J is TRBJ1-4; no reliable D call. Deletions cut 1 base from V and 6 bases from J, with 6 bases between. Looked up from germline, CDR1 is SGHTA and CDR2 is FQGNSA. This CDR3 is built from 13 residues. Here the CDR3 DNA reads TGTGCCAGCAGCTTAGAGGGATATGAAAAACTGTTTTTT. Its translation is CASSLEGYEKLFF.

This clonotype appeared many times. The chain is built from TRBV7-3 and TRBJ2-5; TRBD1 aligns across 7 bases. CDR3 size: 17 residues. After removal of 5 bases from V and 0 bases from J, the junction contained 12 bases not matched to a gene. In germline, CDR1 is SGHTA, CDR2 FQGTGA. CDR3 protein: CASSRRGSGTYQETQYF. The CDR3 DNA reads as TGTGCCAGCAGCCGCAGGGGGTCGGGGACATACCAAGAGACCCAGTACTTC. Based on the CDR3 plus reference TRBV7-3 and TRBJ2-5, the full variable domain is GAGVSQTPSNKVTEKGKYVELRCDPISGHTALYWYRQSLGQGPEFLIYFQGTGAADDSGLPNDRFFAVRPEGSVSTLKIQRTERGDSAVYLCASSRRGSGTYQETQYFGPGTRLLVL.

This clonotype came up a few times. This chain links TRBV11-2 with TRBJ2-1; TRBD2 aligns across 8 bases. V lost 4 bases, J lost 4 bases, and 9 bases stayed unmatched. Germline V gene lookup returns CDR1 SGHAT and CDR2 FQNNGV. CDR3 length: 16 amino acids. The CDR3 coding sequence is TGTGCCAGCAGCTCCTTCTCTAGCGGGCGATACAATGAGCAGTTCTTC. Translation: CASSSFSSGRYNEQFF.

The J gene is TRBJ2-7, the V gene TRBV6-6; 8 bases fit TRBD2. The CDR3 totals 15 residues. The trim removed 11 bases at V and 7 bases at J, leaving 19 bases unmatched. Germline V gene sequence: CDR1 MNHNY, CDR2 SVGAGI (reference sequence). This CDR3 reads CASRRGGEGSREQYF. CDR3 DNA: TGTGCCTCAAGACGGGGGGGGGAAGGATCTCGGGAGCAGTACTTC.

CDR3 residues: CASSPQNTEAFF. The CDR3 coding sequence is TGTGCCAGTAGCCCACAGAACACTGAAGCTTTCTTT. This rearrangement joins TRBV19 to TRBJ1-1; no clear D gene. This CDR3 contains 12 residues. From germline, CDR1 is LNHDA and CDR2 SQIVND (reference sequence). V lost 6 bases and J 1 base, leaving 6 bases between the germline ends.

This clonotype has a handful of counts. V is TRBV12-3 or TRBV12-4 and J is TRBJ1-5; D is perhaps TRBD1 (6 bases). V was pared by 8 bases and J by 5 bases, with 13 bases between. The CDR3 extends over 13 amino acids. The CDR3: CASGEGGDQPQHF. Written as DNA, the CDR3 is TGTGCCAGCGGGGAGGGGGGGGATCAGCCCCAGCATTTT.

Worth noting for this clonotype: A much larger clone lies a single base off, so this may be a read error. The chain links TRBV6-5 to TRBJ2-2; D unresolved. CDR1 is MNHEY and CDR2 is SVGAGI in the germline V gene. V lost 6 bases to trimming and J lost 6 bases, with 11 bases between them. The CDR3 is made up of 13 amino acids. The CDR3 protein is CASRRAVPGELFF. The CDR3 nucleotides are TGTGCCAGCAGACGGGCTGTCCCCGGGGAGCTGTTTTTT.

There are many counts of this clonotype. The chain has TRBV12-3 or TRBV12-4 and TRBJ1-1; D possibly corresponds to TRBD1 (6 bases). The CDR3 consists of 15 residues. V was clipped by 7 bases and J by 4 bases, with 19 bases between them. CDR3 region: CASNLGGGGSTEAFF. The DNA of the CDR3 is TGTGCCAGCAACTTGGGGGGGGGCGGGAGCACTGAAGCTTTCTTT.

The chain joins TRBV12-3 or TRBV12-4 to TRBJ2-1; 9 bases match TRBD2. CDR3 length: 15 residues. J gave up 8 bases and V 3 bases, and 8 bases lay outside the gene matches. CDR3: CASSFSSGIFDEQFF. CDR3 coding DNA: TGTGCCAGCAGTTTCTCTAGCGGGATTTTCGATGAGCAGTTCTTC.

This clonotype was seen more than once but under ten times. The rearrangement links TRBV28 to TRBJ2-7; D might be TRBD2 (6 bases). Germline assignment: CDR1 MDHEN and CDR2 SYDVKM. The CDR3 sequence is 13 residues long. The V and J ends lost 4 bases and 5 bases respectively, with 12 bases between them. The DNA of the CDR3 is TGTGCCAGCAGTTCGGGACTCCCCAACGAGCAGTACTTC. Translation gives CASSSGLPNEQYF.

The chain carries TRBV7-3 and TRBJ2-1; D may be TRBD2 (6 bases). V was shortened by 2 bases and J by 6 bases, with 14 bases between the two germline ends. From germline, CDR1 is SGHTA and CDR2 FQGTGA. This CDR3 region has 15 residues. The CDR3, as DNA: TGTGCCAGCAGCTTATCTAGCGTAAGCGCCAATGAGCAGTTCTTC. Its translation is CASSLSSVSANEQFF. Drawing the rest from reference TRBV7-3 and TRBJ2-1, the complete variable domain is GAGVSQTPSNKVTEKGKYVELRCDPISGHTALYWYRQSLGQGPEFLIYFQGTGAADDSGLPNDRFFAVRPEGSVSTLKIQRTERGDSAVYLCASSLSSVSANEQFFGPGTRLTVL.

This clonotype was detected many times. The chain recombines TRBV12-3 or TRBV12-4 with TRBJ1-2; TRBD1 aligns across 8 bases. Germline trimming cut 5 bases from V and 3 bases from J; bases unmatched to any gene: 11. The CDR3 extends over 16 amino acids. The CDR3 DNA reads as TGTGCCAGCAGTCTCAGCCCTACAGGGGGATACTATGGCTACACCTTC. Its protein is CASSLSPTGGYYGYTF.

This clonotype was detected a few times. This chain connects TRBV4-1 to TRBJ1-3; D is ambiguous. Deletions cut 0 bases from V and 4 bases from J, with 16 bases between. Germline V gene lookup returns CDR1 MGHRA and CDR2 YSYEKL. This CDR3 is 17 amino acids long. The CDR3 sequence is CASSQDGRPSRGNTIYF. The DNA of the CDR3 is TGCGCCAGCAGCCAAGATGGGAGGCCCTCCCGCGGAAACACCATATATTTT.

For the CDR3, the DNA is TGTGCCAGCAGCTGGAGGACAATACAAGAGACCCAGTACTTC. This encodes CASSWRTIQETQYF. The gene calls are TRBV7-2 and TRBJ2-5; the D gene could be TRBD1 or TRBD2 (5 bases each). Germline V gene sequence: CDR1 SGHTA, CDR2 FQGNSA. Trimming took off 4 bases at V and 2 bases at J, with 11 bases between the two ends. The CDR3 spans 14 residues. Supplemented by reference TRBV7-2 and TRBJ2-5, the full variable domain reads GAGVSQSPSNKVTEKGKDVELRCDPISGHTALYWYRQSLGQGLEFLIYFQGNSAPDKSGLPSDRFSAERTGGSVSTLTIQRTQQEDSAVYLCASSWRTIQETQYFGPGTRLLVL.

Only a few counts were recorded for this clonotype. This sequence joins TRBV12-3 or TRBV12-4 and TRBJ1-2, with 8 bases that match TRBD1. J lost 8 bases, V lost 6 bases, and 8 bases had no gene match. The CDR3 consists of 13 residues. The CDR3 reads CASRTGGGKGYTF. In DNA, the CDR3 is TGTGCCAGCAGAACAGGGGGAGGAAAAGGCTACACCTTC.

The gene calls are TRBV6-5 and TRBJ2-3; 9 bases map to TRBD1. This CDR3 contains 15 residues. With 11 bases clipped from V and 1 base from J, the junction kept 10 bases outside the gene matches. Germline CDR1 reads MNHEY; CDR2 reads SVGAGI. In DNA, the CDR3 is TGTGCCGCCACCCCGCGGGACAGGGGCACAGATACGCAGTATTTT. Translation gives CAATPRDRGTDTQYF.

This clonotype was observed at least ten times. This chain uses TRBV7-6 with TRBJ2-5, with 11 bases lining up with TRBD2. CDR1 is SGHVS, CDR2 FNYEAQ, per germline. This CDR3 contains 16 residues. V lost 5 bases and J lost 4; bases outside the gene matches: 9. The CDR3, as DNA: TGTGCCAGCAGCCCCTATGGTAGCGGGAGGGCAGAGACCCAGTACTTC. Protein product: CASSPYGSGRAETQYF.

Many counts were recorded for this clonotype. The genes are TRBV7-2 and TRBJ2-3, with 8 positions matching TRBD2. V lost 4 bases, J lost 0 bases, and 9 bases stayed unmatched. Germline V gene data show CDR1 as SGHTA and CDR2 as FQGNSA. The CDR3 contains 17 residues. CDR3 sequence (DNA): TGTGCCAGCAGCTCAGCGGGGGCTGCGACTAGCACAGATACGCAGTATTTT. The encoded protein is CASSSAGAATSTDTQYF.

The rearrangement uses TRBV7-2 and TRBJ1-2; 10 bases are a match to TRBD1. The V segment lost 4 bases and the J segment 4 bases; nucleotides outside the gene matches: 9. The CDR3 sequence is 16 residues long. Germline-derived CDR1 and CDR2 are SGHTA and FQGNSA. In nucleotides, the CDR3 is TGTGCCAGCAGCTCCGCCGGGACAGGGGCTTCCTATGGCTACACCTTC. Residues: CASSSAGTGASYGYTF.

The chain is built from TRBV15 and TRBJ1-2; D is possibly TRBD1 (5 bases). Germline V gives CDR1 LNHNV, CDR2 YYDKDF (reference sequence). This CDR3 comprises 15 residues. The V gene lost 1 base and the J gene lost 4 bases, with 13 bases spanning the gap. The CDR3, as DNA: TGTGCCACCAGCAGAGTCATCGGGGCGCCCTATGGCTACACCTTC. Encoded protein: CATSRVIGAPYGYTF.

The chain's CDR3 is CASRSQTQRRDTQYF. CDR3 DNA sequence: TGTGCCAGCAGATCTCAGACTCAACGACGGGATACGCAGTATTTT. The chain joins TRBV12-3 or TRBV12-4 to TRBJ2-3; D not resolved. The V end lost 6 bases, the J end lost 6 bases, and 19 bases lay between the germline ends. The length of the CDR3 is 15 residues.

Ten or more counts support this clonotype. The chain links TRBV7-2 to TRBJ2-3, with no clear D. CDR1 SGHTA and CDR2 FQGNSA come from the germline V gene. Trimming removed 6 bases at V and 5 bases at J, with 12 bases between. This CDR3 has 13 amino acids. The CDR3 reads CASSLSLGDTQYF. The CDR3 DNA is TGTGCCAGCAGTCTCTCCCTAGGAGATACGCAGTATTTT.

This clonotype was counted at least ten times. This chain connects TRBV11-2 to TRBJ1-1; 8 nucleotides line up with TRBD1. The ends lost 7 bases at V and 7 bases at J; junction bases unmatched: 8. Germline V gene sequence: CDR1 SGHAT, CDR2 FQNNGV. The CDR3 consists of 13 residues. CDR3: CASTPDRAIEAFF. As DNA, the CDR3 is TGTGCCAGCACTCCGGACAGGGCTATTGAAGCTTTCTTT.

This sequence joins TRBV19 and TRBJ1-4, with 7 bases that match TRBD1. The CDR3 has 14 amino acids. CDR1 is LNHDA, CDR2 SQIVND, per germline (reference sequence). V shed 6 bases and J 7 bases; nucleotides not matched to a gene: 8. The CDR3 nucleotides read TGTGCCAGTAGATCTTCGGGGACAGCTGAAAAACTGTTTTTT. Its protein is CASRSSGTAEKLFF.

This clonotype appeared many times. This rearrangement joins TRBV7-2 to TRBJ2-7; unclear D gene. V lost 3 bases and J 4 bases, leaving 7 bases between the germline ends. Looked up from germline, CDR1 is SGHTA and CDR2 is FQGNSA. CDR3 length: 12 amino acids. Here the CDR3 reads CASSFNGYEQYF. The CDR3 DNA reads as TGTGCCAGCAGCTTTAACGGTTACGAGCAGTACTTC.

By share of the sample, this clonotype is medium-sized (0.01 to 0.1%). In nucleotides, the CDR3 is TGTGCCAGCAGCCCATTCCCCAGAGGGGACCCCCGGGAGACCCAGTACTTC. Translated, it gives CASSPFPRGDPRETQYF. V is TRBV7-2 and J is TRBJ2-5, with D possibly called TRBD1 or TRBD2 (5 bases each). V was clipped by 5 bases and J by 5 bases, with 24 bases between them. The CDR3 totals 17 residues. In germline, CDR1 is SGHTA, CDR2 FQGNSA.